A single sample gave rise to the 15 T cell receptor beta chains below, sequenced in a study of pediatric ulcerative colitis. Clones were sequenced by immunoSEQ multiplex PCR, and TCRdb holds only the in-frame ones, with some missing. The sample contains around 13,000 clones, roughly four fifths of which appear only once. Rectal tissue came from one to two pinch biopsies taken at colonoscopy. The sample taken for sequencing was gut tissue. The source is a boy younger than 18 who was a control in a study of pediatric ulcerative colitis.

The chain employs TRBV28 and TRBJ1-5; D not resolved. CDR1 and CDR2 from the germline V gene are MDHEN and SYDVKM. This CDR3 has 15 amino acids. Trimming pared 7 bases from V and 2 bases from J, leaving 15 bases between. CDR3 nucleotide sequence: TGTGCCAGCAATCGCGGATGGGTCGGCAATCAGCCCCAGCATTTT. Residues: CASNRGWVGNQPQHF.

This CDR3 reads CASSLSSGGGKTQYF. CDR3 in DNA: TGTGCCAGCAGCTTAAGCAGCGGCGGCGGGAAGACCCAGTACTTC. The chain recombines TRBV11-2 with TRBJ2-5, with D possibly matching TRBD2 (6 bases). CDR1 and CDR2 (germline): SGHAT, FQNNGV. V was trimmed by 2 bases and J by 6 bases, leaving 16 bases between them. CDR3 length: 15 amino acids.

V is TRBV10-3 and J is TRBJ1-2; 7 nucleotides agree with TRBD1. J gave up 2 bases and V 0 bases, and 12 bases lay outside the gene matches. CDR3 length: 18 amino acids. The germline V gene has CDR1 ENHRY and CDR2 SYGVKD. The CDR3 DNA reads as TGTGCCATCAGTGAGTCGAAATTCGAGGGGGCCCTCAACTATGGCTACACCTTC. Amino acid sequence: CAISESKFEGALNYGYTF.

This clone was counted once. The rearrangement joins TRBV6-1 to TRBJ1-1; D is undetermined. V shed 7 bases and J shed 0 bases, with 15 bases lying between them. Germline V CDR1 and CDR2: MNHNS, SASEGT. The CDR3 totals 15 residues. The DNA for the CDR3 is TGTGCCAGCACGGAGCAGCGTTTCATGAACACTGAAGCTTTCTTT. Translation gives CASTEQRFMNTEAFF.

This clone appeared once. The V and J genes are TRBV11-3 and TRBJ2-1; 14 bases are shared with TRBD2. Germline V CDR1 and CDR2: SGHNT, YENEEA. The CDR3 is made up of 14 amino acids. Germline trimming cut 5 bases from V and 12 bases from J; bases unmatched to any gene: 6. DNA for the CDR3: TGTGCCAGCAGCCAGGGACTAGCGGGAGTCGTGCAGTTCTTC. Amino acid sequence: CASSQGLAGVVQFF.

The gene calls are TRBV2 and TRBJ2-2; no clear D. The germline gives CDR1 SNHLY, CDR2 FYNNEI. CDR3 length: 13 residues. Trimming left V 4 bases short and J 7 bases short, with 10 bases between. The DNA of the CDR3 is TGTGCCAGCAGTGCAGACCCGAACGGGGAGCTGTTTTTT. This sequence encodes CASSADPNGELFF.

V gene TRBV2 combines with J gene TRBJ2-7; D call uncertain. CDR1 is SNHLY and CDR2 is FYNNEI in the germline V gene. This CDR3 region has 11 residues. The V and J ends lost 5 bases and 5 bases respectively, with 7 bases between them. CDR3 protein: CASSYVHEQYF. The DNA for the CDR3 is TGTGCCAGCAGTTACGTTCACGAGCAGTACTTC.

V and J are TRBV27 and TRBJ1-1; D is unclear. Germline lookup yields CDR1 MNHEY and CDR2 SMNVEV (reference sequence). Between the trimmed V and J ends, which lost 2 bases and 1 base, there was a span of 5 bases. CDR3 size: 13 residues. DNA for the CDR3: TGTGCCAGCAGTTTAATACAGAACACTGAAGCTTTCTTT. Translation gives CASSLIQNTEAFF.

The CDR3 loop is CAISEGGLAGGETQYF. The CDR3 nucleotides are TGTGCCATCAGTGAGGGGGGACTAGCGGGAGGAGAGACCCAGTACTTC. The chain is built from TRBV10-3 and TRBJ2-5; TRBD2 matches 15 bases. The germline V gene encodes CDR1 ENHRY and CDR2 SYGVKD. This CDR3 contains 16 residues. Trimming cost V 2 bases and J 4 bases; bases outside gene matches: 2.

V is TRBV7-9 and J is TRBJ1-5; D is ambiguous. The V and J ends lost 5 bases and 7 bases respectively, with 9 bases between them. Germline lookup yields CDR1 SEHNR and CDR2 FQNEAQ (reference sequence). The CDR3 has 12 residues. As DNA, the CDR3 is TGTGCCAGCAGCGTCAATGGACAGCCCCAGCATTTT. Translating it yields CASSVNGQPQHF.

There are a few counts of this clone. The CDR3 loop is CASSLSGVSNQPQHF. The CDR3 bases are TGTGCCAGCAGTTTATCTGGGGTTAGCAATCAGCCCCAGCATTTT. V usage is TRBV27 and J usage is TRBJ1-5; D gene ambiguous. The CDR3 has 15 residues. With 0 bases removed from V and 0 bases from J, the gap between germline ends came to 6 bases. Germline V CDR1 and CDR2: MNHEY, SMNVEV (reference sequence).

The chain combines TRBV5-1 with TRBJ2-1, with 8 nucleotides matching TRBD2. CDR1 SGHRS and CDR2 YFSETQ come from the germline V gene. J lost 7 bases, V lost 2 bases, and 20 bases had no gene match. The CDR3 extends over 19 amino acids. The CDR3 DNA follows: TGCGCCAGCAGCTTTAGACCGACCGCCGGGACTAGTCCCGGAAATGAGCAGTTCTTC. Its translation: CASSFRPTAGTSPGNEQFF.

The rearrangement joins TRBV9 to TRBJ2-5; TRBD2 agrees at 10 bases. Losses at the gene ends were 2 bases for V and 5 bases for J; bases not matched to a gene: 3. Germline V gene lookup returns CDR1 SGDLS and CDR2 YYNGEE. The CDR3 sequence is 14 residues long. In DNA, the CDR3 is TGTGCCAGCAGCGTTACTAGCGGGACGGAGACCCAGTACTTC. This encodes CASSVTSGTETQYF.

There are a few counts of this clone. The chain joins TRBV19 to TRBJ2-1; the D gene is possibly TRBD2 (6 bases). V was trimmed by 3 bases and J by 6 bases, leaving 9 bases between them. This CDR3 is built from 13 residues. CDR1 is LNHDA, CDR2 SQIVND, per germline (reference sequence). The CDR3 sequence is CASSMTGSNEQFF. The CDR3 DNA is TGTGCCAGTAGTATGACCGGGAGCAATGAGCAGTTCTTC. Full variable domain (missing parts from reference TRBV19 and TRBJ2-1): DGGITQSPKYLFRKEGQNVTLSCEQNLNHDAMYWYRQDPGQGLRLIYYSQIVNDFQKGDIAEGYSVSREKKESFPLTVTSAQKNPTAFYLCASSMTGSNEQFFGPGTRLTVL.

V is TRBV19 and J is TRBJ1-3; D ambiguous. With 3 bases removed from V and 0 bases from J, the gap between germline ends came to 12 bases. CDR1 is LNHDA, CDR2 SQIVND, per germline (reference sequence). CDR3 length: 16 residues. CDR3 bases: TGTGCCAGTAGTATCGGCCCCCTCGGCTCTGGAAACACCATATATTTT. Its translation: CASSIGPLGSGNTIYF.